These 9 T cell receptor beta chains were sequenced from one sample in a study of cytomegalovirus exposure and HLA in healthy donors. The protocol was immunoSEQ multiplex PCR, while the TCRdb copy is restricted to in-frame clones and leaves out a portion. Altogether 250,000 to 300,000 clones are present, around 86% being singletons, with the ten largest covering about 1%. Input material: PBMCs. The receptors come from a woman between 18 and 29 years old in good health and CMV-seronegative.

This rearrangement joins TRBV7-2 to TRBJ1-2; no firm D call. The CDR3 sequence is 16 residues long. Per germline, CDR1 SGHTA and CDR2 FQGNSA. Trimming took off 6 bases at V and 0 bases at J, with 17 bases between the two ends. The CDR3 spells CASRSPFLGANYGYTF. The CDR3 coding sequence is TGTGCCAGCAGGTCCCCGTTTTTGGGAGCTAACTATGGCTACACCTTC.

The rearrangement joins TRBV4-1 to TRBJ1-2, with 7 bases fitting TRBD1. The CDR3 extends over 18 amino acids. Germline CDR1 and CDR2: MGHRA and YSYEKL. The V segment lost 2 bases and the J segment 5 bases; nucleotides outside the gene matches: 17. CDR3: CASSQPRGQTYSPYGYTF. In DNA form, the CDR3 reads TGCGCCAGCAGCCAACCCCGGGGACAGACCTATTCGCCGTATGGCTACACCTTC.

V and J are TRBV30 and TRBJ2-1, with 7 bases fitting TRBD1. The ends lost 3 bases at V and 10 bases at J; junction bases unmatched: 9. This CDR3 has 13 residues. Germline CDR1 GTSNPN, CDR2 SVGIG (reference sequence). CDR3 region: CAWRPTGPREQFF. The CDR3 DNA reads as TGTGCCTGGAGGCCGACAGGGCCTAGGGAGCAGTTCTTC.

This clone was detected only once. The rearrangement links TRBV14 to TRBJ2-7, with TRBD2 matching 13 bases. Germline values: CDR1 SGHDN, CDR2 FVKESK. V shed 4 bases, J shed 5 bases, and the junction held 2 bases outside the gene matches. The CDR3 runs to 14 residues. The CDR3 nucleotides are TGTGCCAGCAGCCTTACTAGCGGGAGGGACGAGCAGTACTTC. Translating gives CASSLTSGRDEQYF.

The chain uses TRBV10-1 and TRBJ2-7; D is unclear. CDR1 is WNHNN, CDR2 SYGVQD, per germline (reference sequence). The CDR3 runs 13 residues. Trimming took 4 bases from V and 2 from J, leaving 9 bases between them. This chain's CDR3 is CASSVHGPYEQYF. DNA for the CDR3: TGCGCCAGCAGTGTACATGGTCCCTACGAGCAGTACTTC.

The chain links TRBV29-1 to TRBJ2-3; weak D call: TRBD2 (6 bases). The germline V and J ends were trimmed by 0 bases and 2 bases, with 12 bases remaining between them. CDR1 and CDR2 (germline): SQVTM, ANQGSEA. This CDR3 region has 15 residues. As DNA, the CDR3 is TGCAGCGTTGAAGATAGCCAGCGGGCCACAGATACGCAGTATTTT. It is translated as CSVEDSQRATDTQYF.

This CDR3 is CASSQNMDQPQHF. The CDR3 DNA reads as TGTGCCAGCAGCCAAAACATGGATCAGCCCCAGCATTTT. The rearrangement joins TRBV14 to TRBJ1-5; unclear D gene. This CDR3 comprises 13 residues. V shed 2 bases and J shed 5 bases, with 7 bases lying between them. Germline-derived CDR1 and CDR2 are SGHDN and FVKESK.

V and J are TRBV6-5 and TRBJ1-4; D remains unclear. The CDR3 consists of 14 residues. Germline V gene lookup returns CDR1 MNHEY and CDR2 SVGAGI. V was shortened by 7 bases and J by 8 bases, with 17 bases between the two germline ends. CDR3 bases: TGTGCCAGCACCGTCCTTGGCGAGCGGGAAAAACTGTTTTTT. It yields the protein CASTVLGEREKLFF.

The V gene is TRBV19, the J gene TRBJ1-5; 7 bases map to TRBD1. The germline gives CDR1 LNHDA, CDR2 SQIVND (reference sequence). With 5 bases clipped from V and 2 bases from J, the junction kept 15 bases outside the gene matches. The CDR3 runs 18 residues. CDR3 coding DNA: TGTGCCAGTAGTGAGACAGGGTGGGGTGGGATTGGCAATCAGCCCCAGCATTTT. Protein product: CASSETGWGGIGNQPQHF.